The T cell receptor (beta chain) under discussion was sequenced for a study of cytomegalovirus exposure and HLA in healthy donors listed by TCRdb under 2017. Notes on the research overall: In an earlier analysis of around 540 of the donors, 276 Gb of sequence data and 120 million or so unique TCR beta sequences from about 179 million T cells were reported. Approximately 300 gigabases of sequencing data and tens of millions of unique TCR sequences made up an early release that covered under 750 HLA-typed donors. Of the approximately 400 genotyped donors, 81% fell in the genetic ancestry cluster associated with self-reported Caucasian donors. The study aimed to test whether cataloging public T cell receptors could reveal signatures of past pathogen exposure. The T cell repertoires of 666 subjects were profiled by immunosequencing and related to cytomegalovirus serostatus. Along with the approximately 670-subject first cohort, a separate validation cohort of over a hundred different subjects was used. The study combined high-throughput TCR immunosequencing, statistical association of individual TCRs with disease status, and machine learning to predict cytomegalovirus infection status. In a later analysis, previously published TCR beta repertoires from hundreds of donors were re-analyzed and high-resolution HLA genotyping was added so that TCR occurrence patterns could be studied. In the later analysis, no new phenotypic data were used to find candidate immune exposures; instead, reliance was placed on TCR beta sequences and their occurrence across donors. To decide whether each TCR beta V gene segment behaved as functional or pseudogenic, an earlier analysis of fewer than 750 of the donors relied on high-throughput TCR beta sequencing. Donor age, sex, ethnicity and CMV serostatus were collected together with the repertoire data. A later genetic analysis took genome-wide SNP genotypes for about 65% of the 666 donors and used that subset as a discovery cohort. All discovery cohort repertoires had been generated using a single sequencing platform. HLA typing covered class I and class II loci at four-digit resolution. The number of typed donors differed by locus: about 620-640 for A, B, C, DRB1 and DQB1; some 500 for DQA1; around 580 for DPA1; and roughly 450 for DPB1. Because of strong linkage in the cohort, 4 to 6 DR-DQ haplotypes were treated as single units for association and clustering. On average, roughly 200,000 unique TCR beta nucleotide sequences were sequenced per donor among some 430 genotyped donors of the cohort, with about 17% of those sequences being non-productive.

Broad study findings and their caveats: The authors suggested that the approach could potentially be extended to other disease states and immunological phenotypes. In this cohort, only TCR beta chains were sequenced, and detectable features were limited by the absence of alpha or paired-chain data. When HLA alleles, especially DR and DQ, strongly co-occurred, attributing TCR associations to individual alleles was difficult. An association between a missense DCLRE1C variant and V-gene and J-gene trimming of TCR beta chains was found in a later genetic analysis and replicated in an independent cohort. The sequencing pipeline was judged likely to have produced a cluster of highly shared sequence variants as a technical artifact. Specific HLA alleles were associated with 15,000 to 20,000 TCR beta sequences at a false discovery rate of 0.05 in a later analysis. A later analysis found that HLA-associated TCR beta chains were more clonally expanded and had lower generation probabilities than equally common non-associated chains. A further reported finding was that TCR beta sequences accurately predicted the HLA-A and HLA-B alleles for most subjects in the first cohort. Some IMGT-functional V segments, including TRBV6-2 and TRBV6-3, could not be distinguished by the 87-base-pair reads and were therefore excluded. According to a later analysis, most CMV-associated TCR beta chains appeared to be HLA-restricted, and the HLA associations seemed to be driven largely by CMV exposure. In a later analysis, TCR association rates were found to vary across HLA loci, with the most associated TCRs seen for DRB1 alleles and the fewest for HLA-C alleles. Linkage disequilibrium might explain the correlated functional status among segregating V segments, but an unknown experimental factor could not be excluded. Several of the top co-occurrence clusters appeared to be linked to parvovirus B19, influenza, CMV and Epstein-Barr virus, according to a later analysis. An earlier analysis of roughly 570 of the donors showed that most TCR beta V segments appeared in productive rearrangements either about 90% or about 30% of the time, which broadly matched IMGT annotations. The study listed 164 TCR beta chains as associated with cytomegalovirus. Across donors, most TCR sequences were observed very rarely, whereas some public TCRs were present in many individuals. Because HLA typing was missing for some donors at each locus, association tests included only the typed subset. Because counts were too low, about 18 rarely observed V segments, including chromosome 9 orphons, were excluded from the earlier analysis of 587 of the donors. A few of the identified cytomegalovirus-associated TCR beta chains were confirmed in vitro to be specific for cytomegalovirus antigens. Presence/absence analyses assumed roughly uniform sequencing depth across donors, an assumption that may not hold. For the cohort, immune exposure information was limited to CMV serostatus. Compared with the roughly 700-donor mean, donors in an Asian-associated ancestry cluster had fewer N-insertions in productive TCRs, according to a later genetic analysis. The classifier was reported to diagnose cytomegalovirus status with high specificity and sensitivity in both the original cohort and the validation cohort.

The protocol used for the library was the immunoSEQ multiplex PCR assay. The multiplex PCR relied on a mix of 60 forward primers for TCR Vbeta segments and 13 reverse primers for TCR Jbeta segments. A multiplex PCR assay on genomic DNA amplified the CDR3 region of rearranged TCR beta genes. On the Illumina HiSeq System, the amplified TCR beta libraries were sequenced as 87-base-pair reads. The paper's processing steps were these. In a later analysis, tens of millions of unique TCR beta chains were counted across the 500 to 850 repertoires, and around 10 million of these chains were shared by at least two donors. To remove PCR and sequencing errors, raw reads were error-corrected and collapsed into unique sequences using a nearest-neighbor algorithm that merged closely related sequences. Alignment of CDR3 sequences to IMGT reference sequences was used to assign V, D and J gene segments. Each retained sequence needed at least a six-nucleotide match to both a V gene segment and a J gene segment. A rearrangement was called productive if the CDR3 had no stop codons and remained in frame with V and J, and every other rearrangement was called non-productive. Following IMGT convention, CDR3 was defined as the stretch from the second conserved V-encoded cysteine to the conserved J-encoded phenylalanine. Sequences without an unambiguous match to a single V gene segment were excluded from the earlier analysis of about 600 of the donors. In an earlier analysis of about 590 of the donors, a V segment was called functional when productive rearrangements were above 56.7%, and segregating when the standard deviation between donors exceeded 5%. To diagnose cytomegalovirus status from the catalog of TCR beta chain sequences, a statistical classification framework was built. V and J gene assignment, in a later analysis, came from comparing TCR nucleotide sequences with IMGT/GENE-DB human TR gene sequences. A later analysis assigned CDR3 sequences and most-parsimonious VDJ recombination scenarios with the TCRdist pipeline. In a later analysis, each TCR beta chain was defined by its CDR3 amino acid sequence together with its V-gene family, and reads lacking a unique V-gene family were excluded. To address suspected cross-contamination and a sequencing artifact, a later analysis removed roughly 580 highly shared, low-generation-probability nucleotide sequences. In a later analysis, a clonal expansion index was calculated for each public chain from normalized within-repertoire ranks of inferred template counts. A later analysis computed generation probabilities with a VDJ recombination model fitted to out-of-frame rearrangements, and checked the results against IGoR. In a later analysis, TCR-TCR, TCR-HLA and TCR-CMV co-occurrence was scored with hypergeometric tests, and a repertoire-size bias correction was applied to TCR pairs. False discovery rates were estimated in a later analysis by permuting HLA or CMV assignments 20 times. In a later analysis, co-occurring TCRs were grouped with DBSCAN, and TCRdist sequence similarity was added when clustering was performed within HLA-allele-positive subsets. Repertoires with fewer than 30,000 or more than 120,000 public chains, plus five repertoires with anomalous nucleotide sharing, were excluded from co-occurrence clustering. In its TCRdb copy, this immuneACCESS table keeps in-frame sequences only and misses some clones. Where compared with another copy, unresolved V genes explain less than half of these, and the others have no known cause. The V and J calls and clone size were taken over from that table, and D and trimming were inferred from the DNA. Within this sample are 90,000 or so clones, with 75% to 85% of them counted one time only. The top ten hold 3% to 3.5% of the sample.

The cohort consisted of 600 to 700 healthy bone marrow donors. At the time of sampling, every cohort member was nominally healthy, though immune exposures that went unrecorded were likely present. The donor was CMV seropositive and belonged to the group of 250 to 350 seropositive cohort members. Every donor gave a peripheral blood sample, and the peripheral blood mononuclear cells from that sample were used for TCR beta sequencing. The Qiagen DNeasy Blood Extraction Kit was used to extract genomic DNA from the blood cell samples. Concerning this clone: It has no known antigen specificity. Base qualities are missing; no much larger clone stands one base away.

CDR1 SGDLS and CDR2 YYNGEE are derived from the germline V gene. Its CDR3 holds 15 amino acids, cysteine through phenylalanine. Solely the CDR3 DNA is kept, with 45 bases framed from the first base. V lost 0 bases and J lost 5 bases, and the count of bases not matched to a germline gene is 4. The sequence is built from TRBV9 and TRBJ2-5, and TRBD2 aligns with 10 junction nucleotides. The sample was PBMCs. The TCR originated in a man younger than 45 in good health and CMV-seropositive. Here is the DNA: TGTGCCAGCAGCGTAGTGGGTAGCGGGGGGGAGACCCAGTACTTC. Its product reads: CASSVVGSGGETQYF.